This T cell receptor beta chain was recovered during a study of blood T cells in healthy people across ages. Combining a sample-barcoded 5' primer with a J-beta primer mix, a second PCR ran for about 7 to 11 cycles. TCRdb redid the calling of the 5' RACE reads with MiXCR, one entry per CDR3 protein. The sample includes 1.5 million to 2 million distinct CDR3 sequences, roughly two fifths of them seen just once. The sequence came from a human donor in good health. The sequenced sample was blood.

The CDR3 DNA reads as TGTGCCAGCAGCCCACTCTCAGTGAGTGTAGAGACCCAGTACTTC. This translates into CASSPLSVSVETQYF. The J gene is TRBJ2-5, the V gene TRBV12-3 or TRBV12-4; D uncertain. This CDR3 has 15 amino acids. Trimming removed 6 bases from V and 4 bases from J, with 18 bases in between.